This is a list of T cell receptor beta chains from one sample in a study of blood T cells in healthy people across ages. TCRdb processed the 5' RACE reads anew with MiXCR; each CDR3 protein has one entry. The sample holds around 500,000 distinct CDR3 sequences, roughly a quarter seen once. This same sample was also part of a study on T cells of mothers and their children.

Sequenced sample: blood. Source of these receptors: a boy aged 2 to 9 in good health. The conserved cysteine and the conserved F or W are not part of the CDR3 here. Fields, in order: J gene, V gene, CDR3 protein.

TRBJ2-2,TRBV5-5,ASSLFGGAVAGELF
TRBJ2-3,TRBV7-2,ASSLLEREVDTQY
TRBJ2-3,TRBV2,ASRPGRGTDTQY
TRBJ2-5,TRBV6-5,ASSTSLETQY
TRBJ2-3,TRBV20-1,SADSGRAPDTQY
TRBJ1-2,TRBV12-3/TRBV12-4,ASSPSKGGGGYT
TRBJ2-1,TRBV30,AWSVRYNEQF
.,TRBV12-3/TRBV12-4,ASSLRGSDNEQF
TRBJ2-5,TRBV12-3/TRBV12-4,ASTPSGEETQY
TRBJ2-3,TRBV9,ASSQTLGADTQY
TRBJ1-1,TRBV29-1,SVYPPEAF
TRBJ2-1,TRBV12-3/TRBV12-4,ASSPPVEGSVNEQF
TRBJ2-5,TRBV10-1,ASSEARGGETQY